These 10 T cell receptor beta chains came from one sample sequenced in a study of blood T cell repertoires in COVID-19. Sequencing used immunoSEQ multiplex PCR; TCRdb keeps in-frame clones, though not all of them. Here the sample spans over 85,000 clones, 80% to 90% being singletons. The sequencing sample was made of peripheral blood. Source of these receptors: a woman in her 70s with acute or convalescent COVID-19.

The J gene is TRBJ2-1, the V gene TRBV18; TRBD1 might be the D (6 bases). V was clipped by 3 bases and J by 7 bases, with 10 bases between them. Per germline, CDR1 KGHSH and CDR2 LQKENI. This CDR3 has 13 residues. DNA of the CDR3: TGTGCCAGCTCACCCGGACAGCCAAATGAGCAGTTCTTC. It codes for CASSPGQPNEQFF.

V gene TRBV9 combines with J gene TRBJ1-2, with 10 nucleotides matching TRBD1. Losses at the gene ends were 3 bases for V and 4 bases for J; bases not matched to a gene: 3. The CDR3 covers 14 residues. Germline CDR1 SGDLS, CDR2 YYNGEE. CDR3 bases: TGTGCCAGCAGCGAGACAGGGGGCGCCTATGGCTACACCTTC. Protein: CASSETGGAYGYTF.

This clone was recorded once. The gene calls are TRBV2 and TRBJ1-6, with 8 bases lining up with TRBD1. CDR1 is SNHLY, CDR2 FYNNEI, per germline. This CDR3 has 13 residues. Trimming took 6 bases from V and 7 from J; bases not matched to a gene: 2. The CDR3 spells CASRDRGNSPLHF. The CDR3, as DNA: TGTGCCAGCAGAGACAGGGGAAATTCACCCCTCCACTTT. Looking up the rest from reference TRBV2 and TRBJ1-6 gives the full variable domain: EPEVTQTPSHQVTQMGQEVILRCVPISNHLYFYWYRQILGQKVEFLVSFYNNEISEKSEIFDDQFSVERPDGSNFTLKIRSTKLEDSAMYFCASRDRGNSPLHFGNGTRLTVT.

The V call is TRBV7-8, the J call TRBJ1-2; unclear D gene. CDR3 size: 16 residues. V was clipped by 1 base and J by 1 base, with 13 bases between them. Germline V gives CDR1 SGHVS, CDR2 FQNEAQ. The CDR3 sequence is CASSLVAGNFNYGYTF. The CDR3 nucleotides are TGTGCCAGCAGCTTAGTGGCAGGCAACTTTAACTATGGCTACACCTTC.

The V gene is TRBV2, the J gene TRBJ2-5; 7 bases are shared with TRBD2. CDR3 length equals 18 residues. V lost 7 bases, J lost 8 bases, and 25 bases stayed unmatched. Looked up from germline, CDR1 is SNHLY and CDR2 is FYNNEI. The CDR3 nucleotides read TGTGCCAGCACAACTAAGGGGTTTCTAGCGGCCGGCGCGGGCACCCAGTACTTC. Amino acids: CASTTKGFLAAGAGTQYF.

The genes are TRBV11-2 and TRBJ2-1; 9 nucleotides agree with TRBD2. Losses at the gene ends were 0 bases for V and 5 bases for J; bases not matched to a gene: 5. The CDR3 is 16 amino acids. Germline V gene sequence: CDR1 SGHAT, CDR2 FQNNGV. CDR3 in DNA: TGTGCCAGCAGCTTAGATGCGGGAGGGATTCACAATGAGCAGTTCTTC. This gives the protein CASSLDAGGIHNEQFF. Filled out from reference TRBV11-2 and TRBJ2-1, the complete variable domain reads EAGVAQSPRYKIIEKRQSVAFWCNPISGHATLYWYQQILGQGPKLLIQFQNNGVVDDSQLPKDRFSAERLKGVDSTLKIQPAKLEDSAVYLCASSLDAGGIHNEQFFGPGTRLTVL.

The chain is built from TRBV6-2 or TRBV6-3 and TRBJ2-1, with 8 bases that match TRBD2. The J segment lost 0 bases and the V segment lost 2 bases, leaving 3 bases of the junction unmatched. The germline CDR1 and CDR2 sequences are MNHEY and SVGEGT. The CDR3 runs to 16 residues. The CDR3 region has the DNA TGTGCCAGCAGTTACGAGCGGGGGAGCTCCTACAATGAGCAGTTCTTC. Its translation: CASSYERGSSYNEQFF.

For the CDR3, the DNA is TGCGCCAGCAGCCAAAGCGGGAGTCATTCCTACAATGAGCAGTTCTTC. This encodes CASSQSGSHSYNEQFF. The chain has TRBV5-1 and TRBJ2-1; 8 nucleotides agree with TRBD2. V dropped 4 bases and J dropped 1; count of bases not matched to a gene: 7. The germline V gene has CDR1 SGHRS and CDR2 YFSETQ. The CDR3 contains 16 residues.

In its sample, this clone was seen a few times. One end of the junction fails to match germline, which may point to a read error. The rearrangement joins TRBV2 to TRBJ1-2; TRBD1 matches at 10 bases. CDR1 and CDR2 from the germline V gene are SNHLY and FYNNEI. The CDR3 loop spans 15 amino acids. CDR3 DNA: TGTGCCAGCAGTGAAGGGGACAGGGGTAACAATGGCTACACCTTC. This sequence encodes CASSEGDRGNNGYTF.

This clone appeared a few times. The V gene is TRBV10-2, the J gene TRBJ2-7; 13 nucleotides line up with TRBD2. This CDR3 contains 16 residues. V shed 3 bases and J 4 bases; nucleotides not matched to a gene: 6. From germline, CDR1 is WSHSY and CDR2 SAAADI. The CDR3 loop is CASSDPRTSGRYEQYF. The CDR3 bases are TGCGCCAGCAGTGACCCCAGGACTAGCGGGAGATACGAGCAGTACTTC.